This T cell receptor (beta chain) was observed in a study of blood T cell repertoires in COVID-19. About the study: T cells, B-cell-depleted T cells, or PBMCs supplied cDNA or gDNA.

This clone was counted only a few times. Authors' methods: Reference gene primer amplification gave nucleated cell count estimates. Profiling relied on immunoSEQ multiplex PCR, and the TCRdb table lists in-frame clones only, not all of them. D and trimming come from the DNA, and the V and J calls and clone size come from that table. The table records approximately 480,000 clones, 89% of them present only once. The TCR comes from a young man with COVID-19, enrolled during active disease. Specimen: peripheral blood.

The CDR3 sequence: CATSKGRGNQPQHF. DNA of the CDR3: TGTGCCACCAGCAAAGGGCGGGGGAATCAGCCCCAGCATTTT. The chain links TRBV15 to TRBJ1-5; perhaps TRBD1 as D (5 bases). In germline, CDR1 is LNHNV, CDR2 YYDKDF (reference sequence). The ends were cut back, 4 bases at V and 4 bases at J, with 11 bases in the middle. The length of the CDR3 is 14 residues.